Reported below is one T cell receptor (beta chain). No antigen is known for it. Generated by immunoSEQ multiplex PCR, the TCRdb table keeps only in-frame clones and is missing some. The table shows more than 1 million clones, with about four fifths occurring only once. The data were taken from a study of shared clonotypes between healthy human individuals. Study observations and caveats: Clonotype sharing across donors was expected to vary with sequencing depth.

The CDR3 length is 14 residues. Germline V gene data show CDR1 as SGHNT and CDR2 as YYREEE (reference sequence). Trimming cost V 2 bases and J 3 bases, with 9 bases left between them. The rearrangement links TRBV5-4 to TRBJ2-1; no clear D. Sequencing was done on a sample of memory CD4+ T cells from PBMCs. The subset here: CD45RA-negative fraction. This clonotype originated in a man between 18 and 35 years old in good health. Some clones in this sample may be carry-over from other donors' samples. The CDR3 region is CASSFRSNYNEQFF. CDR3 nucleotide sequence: TGTGCCAGCAGCTTCCGTAGCAACTACAATGAGCAGTTCTTC. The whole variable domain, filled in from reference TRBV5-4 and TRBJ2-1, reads ETGVTQSPTHLIKTRGQQVTLRCSSQSGHNTVSWYQQALGQGPQFIFQYYREEENGRGNFPPRFSGLQFPNYSSELNVNALELDDSALYLCASSFRSNYNEQFFGPGTRLTVL.